A selection of T cell receptor beta chains follows, all from one sample in a study of T cell responses to AZD1222 COVID-19 vaccine. Some clones are missing from TCRdb's copy, which holds only in-frame ones; the method was immunoSEQ multiplex PCR. Of more than 100,000 clones in the sample, around 90% were seen once. This sample comprised peripheral blood, obtained 28 days after the second AZD1222 dose. These receptors were taken from an adult who received the AZD1222 COVID-19 vaccine. The CDR3 runs from the conserved cysteine through the conserved F or W.

V gene	J gene	CDR3 protein
TRBV5-5	TRBJ2-5	CASSRLDREETQYF
TRBV5-1	TRBJ1-4	CASRPGQGGEKLFF
TRBV19	TRBJ1-1	CASSRQGAGDTEAFF
TRBV4-2	TRBJ2-2	CASSREGTGELFF
TRBV3-1/TRBV3-2	TRBJ1-2	CASSQGAFFDRDYGYTF
TRBV7-9	TRBJ2-7	CASSLRDTYEQYF
TRBV14	TRBJ1-6	CASSHLTGPNSPLHF
TRBV18	TRBJ1-2	CASSPTRGASYYGYTF
TRBV2	TRBJ2-1	CASRAGSGSSVEQFF
TRBV5-4	TRBJ1-3	CASSLRGTGDTIYF
TRBV2	TRBJ1-4	CASSEVRVNEKLFF
TRBV6-5	TRBJ2-7	CASSPTLYEQYF
TRBV2	TRBJ2-3	CASSYSTDTQYF
TRBV13	TRBJ1-1	CASSLGYTEAFF
TRBV7-3	TRBJ2-1	CASSLTSASSYNEQFF
TRBV7-2	TRBJ1-2	CASSPGVNYGYTF
TRBV5-1	TRBJ1-2	CASSPGTSYRYTF
TRBV30	TRBJ1-4	CAWSGGPNEKLFF
TRBV30	TRBJ2-2	CAWSQGAGDTGELFF
TRBV7-2	TRBJ2-4	CASSRDRVVAKNIQYF
TRBV5-1	TRBJ1-2	CASSRGEVRDYGYTF
TRBV5-5	TRBJ1-5	CASSPGTADNQPQHF